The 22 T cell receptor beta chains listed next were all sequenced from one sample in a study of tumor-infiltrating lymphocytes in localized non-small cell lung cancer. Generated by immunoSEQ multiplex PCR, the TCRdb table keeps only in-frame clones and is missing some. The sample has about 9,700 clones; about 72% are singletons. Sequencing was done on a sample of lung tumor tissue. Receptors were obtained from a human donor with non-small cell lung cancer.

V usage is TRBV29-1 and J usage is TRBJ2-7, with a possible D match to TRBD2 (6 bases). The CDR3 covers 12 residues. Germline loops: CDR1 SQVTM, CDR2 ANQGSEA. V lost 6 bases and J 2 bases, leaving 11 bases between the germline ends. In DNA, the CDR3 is TGCAGCGTGGGGGGACTGACCTACGAGCAGTACTTC. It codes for CSVGGLTYEQYF.

The CDR3: CASSEGGTSGLSTDTQYF. CDR3 in DNA: TGCGCCAGCAGTGAGGGGGGGACTAGCGGACTCAGCACAGATACGCAGTATTTT. The chain carries TRBV10-2 and TRBJ2-3, with 11 bases aligning to TRBD2. Losses at the gene ends were 2 bases for V and 0 bases for J; bases not matched to a gene: 7. The germline CDR1 and CDR2 sequences are WSHSY and SAAADI. CDR3 size: 18 residues.

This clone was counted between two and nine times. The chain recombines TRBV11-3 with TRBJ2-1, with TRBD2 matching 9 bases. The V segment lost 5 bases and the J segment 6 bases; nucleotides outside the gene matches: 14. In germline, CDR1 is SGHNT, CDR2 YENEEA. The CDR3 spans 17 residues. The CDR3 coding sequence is TGTGCCAGCAGCCGAAACGGTGGGAGCGGGAGGACCAATGAGCAGTTCTTC. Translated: CASSRNGGSGRTNEQFF.

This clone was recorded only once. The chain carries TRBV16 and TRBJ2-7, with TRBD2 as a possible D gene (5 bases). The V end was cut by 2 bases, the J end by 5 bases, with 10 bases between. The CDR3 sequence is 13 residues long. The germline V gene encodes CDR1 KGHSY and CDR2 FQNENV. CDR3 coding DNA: TGTGCCAGCAGCCAAAATCGGGAAAACGAGCAGTACTTC. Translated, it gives CASSQNRENEQYF.

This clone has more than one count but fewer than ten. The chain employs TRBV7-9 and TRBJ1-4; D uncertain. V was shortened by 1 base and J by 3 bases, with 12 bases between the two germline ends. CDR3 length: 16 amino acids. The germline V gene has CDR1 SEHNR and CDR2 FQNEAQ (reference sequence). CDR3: CASSLGSLVSNEKLFF. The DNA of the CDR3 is TGTGCCAGCAGCTTAGGATCCTTGGTTTCTAATGAAAAACTGTTTTTT.

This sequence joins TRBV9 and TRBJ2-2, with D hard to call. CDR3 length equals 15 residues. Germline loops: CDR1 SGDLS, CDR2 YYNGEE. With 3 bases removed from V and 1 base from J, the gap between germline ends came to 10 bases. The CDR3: CASSEQNMNTGELFF. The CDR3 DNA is TGTGCCAGCAGCGAACAGAATATGAACACCGGGGAGCTGTTTTTT.

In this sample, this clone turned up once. DNA of the CDR3: TGTGCCAGCAGCTTGGGCGGGTGGGGTAGGAACACTGAAGCTTTCTTT. Amino acids: CASSLGGWGRNTEAFF. The rearrangement uses TRBV5-6 and TRBJ1-1; unclear D gene. This CDR3 spans 16 amino acids. Germline CDR1 reads SGHDT; CDR2 reads YYEEEE. V gave up 0 bases and J gave up 1 base, with 13 bases separating them. The whole variable domain, remainder taken from reference TRBV5-6 and TRBJ1-1, is DAGVTQSPTHLIKTRGQQVTLRCSPKSGHDTVSWYQQALGQGPQFIFQYYEEEERQRGNFPDRFSGHQFPNYSSELNVNALLLGDSALYLCASSLGGWGRNTEAFFGQGTRLTVV.

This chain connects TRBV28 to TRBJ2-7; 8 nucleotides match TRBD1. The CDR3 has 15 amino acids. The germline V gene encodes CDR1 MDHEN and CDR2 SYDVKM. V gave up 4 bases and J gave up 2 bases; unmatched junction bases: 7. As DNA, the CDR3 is TGTGCCAGCAGTTCCAGGACAGGGCTGGCCTACGAGCAGTACTTC. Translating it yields CASSSRTGLAYEQYF.

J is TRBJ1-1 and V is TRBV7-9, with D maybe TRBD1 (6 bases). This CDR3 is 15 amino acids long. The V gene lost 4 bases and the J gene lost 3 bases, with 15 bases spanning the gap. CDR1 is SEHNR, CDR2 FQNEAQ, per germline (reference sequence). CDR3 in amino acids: CASSSGAGWDTEAFF. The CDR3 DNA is TGTGCCAGCAGCTCGGGGGCGGGATGGGACACTGAAGCTTTCTTT.

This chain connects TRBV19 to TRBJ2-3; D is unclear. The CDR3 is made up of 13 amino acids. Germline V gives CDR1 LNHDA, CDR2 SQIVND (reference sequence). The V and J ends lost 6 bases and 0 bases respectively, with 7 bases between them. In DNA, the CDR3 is TGTGCCAGTAGCACGGACAGCACAGATACGCAGTATTTT. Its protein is CASSTDSTDTQYF.

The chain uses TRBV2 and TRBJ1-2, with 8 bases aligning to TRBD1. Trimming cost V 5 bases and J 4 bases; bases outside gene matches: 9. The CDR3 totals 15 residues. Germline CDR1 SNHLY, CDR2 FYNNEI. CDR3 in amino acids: CASSPTDRVGYGYTF. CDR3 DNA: TGTGCCAGCAGTCCGACGGACAGGGTTGGCTATGGCTACACCTTC.

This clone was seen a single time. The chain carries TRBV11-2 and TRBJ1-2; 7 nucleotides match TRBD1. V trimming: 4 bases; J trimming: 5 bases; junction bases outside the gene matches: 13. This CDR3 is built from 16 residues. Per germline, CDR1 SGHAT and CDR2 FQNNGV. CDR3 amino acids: CASSSTAGTELYGYTF. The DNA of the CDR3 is TGTGCCAGCAGCTCTACGGCGGGGACAGAGCTATATGGCTACACCTTC.

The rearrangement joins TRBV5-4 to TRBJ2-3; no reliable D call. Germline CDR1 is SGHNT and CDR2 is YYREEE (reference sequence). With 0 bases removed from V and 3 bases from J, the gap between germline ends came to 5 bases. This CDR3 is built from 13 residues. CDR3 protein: CASSLVGTDTQYF. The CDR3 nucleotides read TGTGCCAGCAGCTTGGTGGGAACAGATACGCAGTATTTT.

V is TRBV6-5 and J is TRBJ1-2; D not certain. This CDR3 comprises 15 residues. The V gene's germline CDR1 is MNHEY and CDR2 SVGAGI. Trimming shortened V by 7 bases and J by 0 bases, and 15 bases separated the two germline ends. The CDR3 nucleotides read TGTGCCAGCACCCAACCGGGAACGACTAACTATGGCTACACCTTC. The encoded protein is CASTQPGTTNYGYTF.

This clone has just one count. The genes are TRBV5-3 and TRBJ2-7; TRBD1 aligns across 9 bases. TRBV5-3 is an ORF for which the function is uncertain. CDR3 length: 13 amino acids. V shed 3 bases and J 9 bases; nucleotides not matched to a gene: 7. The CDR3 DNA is TGTGCCAGAAGCTCAGACAGGGGGGATGTGCAGTACTTC. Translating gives CARSSDRGDVQYF.

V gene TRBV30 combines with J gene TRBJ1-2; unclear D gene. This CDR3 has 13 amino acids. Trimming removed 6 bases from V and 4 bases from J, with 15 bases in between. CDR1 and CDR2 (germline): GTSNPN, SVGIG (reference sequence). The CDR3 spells CACIREGSYGYTF. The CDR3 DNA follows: TGTGCCTGTATTAGGGAAGGAAGCTATGGCTACACCTTC. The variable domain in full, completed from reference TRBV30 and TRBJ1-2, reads SQTIHQWPATLVQPVGSPLSLECTVEGTSNPNLYWYRQAAGRGLQLLFYSVGIGQISSEVPQNLSASRPQDRQFILSSKKLLLSDSGFYLCACIREGSYGYTFGSGTRLTVV.

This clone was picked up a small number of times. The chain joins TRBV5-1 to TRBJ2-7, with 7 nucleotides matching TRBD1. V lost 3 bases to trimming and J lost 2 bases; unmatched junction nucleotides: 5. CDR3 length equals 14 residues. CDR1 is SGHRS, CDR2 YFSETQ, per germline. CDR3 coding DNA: TGCGCCAGCAGCTCAGGACAGGCAACCTACGAGCAGTACTTC. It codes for CASSSGQATYEQYF.

The CDR3 DNA sequence: TGTGCCAGCAGCCCCCCTCGAGGGACTAACTATGGCTACACCTTC. This encodes CASSPPRGTNYGYTF. The chain is built from TRBV7-9 and TRBJ1-2, with D unclear. V was pared by 5 bases and J by 0 bases, with 13 bases between. Germline V gene data show CDR1 as SEHNR and CDR2 as FQNEAQ (reference sequence). This CDR3 is built from 15 residues.

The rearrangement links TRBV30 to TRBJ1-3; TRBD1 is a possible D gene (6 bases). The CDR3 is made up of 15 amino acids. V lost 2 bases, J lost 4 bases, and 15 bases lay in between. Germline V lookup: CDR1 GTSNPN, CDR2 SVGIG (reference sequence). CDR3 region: CAWSPPDSFGNTIYF. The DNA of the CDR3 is TGTGCCTGGAGTCCCCCGGACAGCTTCGGAAACACCATATATTTT.

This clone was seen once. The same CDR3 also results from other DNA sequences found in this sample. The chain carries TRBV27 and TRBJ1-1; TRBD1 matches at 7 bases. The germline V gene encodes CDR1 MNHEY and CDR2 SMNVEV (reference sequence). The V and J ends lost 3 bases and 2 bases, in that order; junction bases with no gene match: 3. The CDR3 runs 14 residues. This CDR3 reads CASSLRGQNTEAFF. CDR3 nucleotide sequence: TGTGCCAGCAGTTTGAGGGGGCAAAACACTGAAGCTTTCTTT.

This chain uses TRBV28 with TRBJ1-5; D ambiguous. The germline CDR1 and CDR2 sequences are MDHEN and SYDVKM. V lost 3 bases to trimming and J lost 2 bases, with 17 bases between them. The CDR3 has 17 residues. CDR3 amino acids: CASSFSQASGGNQPQHF. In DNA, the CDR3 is TGTGCCAGCAGTTTCAGTCAGGCCAGTGGTGGCAATCAGCCCCAGCATTTT. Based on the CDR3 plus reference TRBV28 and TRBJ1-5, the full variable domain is DVKVTQSSRYLVKRTGEKVFLECVQDMDHENMFWYRQDPGLGLRLIYFSYDVKMKEKGDIPEGYSVSREKKERFSLILESASTNQTSMYLCASSFSQASGGNQPQHFGDGTRLSIL.

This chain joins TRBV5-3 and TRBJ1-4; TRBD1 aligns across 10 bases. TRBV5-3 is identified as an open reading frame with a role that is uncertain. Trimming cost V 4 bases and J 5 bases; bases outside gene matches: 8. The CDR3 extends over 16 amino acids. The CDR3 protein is CARSQAPGQGNEKLFF. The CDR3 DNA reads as TGTGCCAGAAGCCAAGCTCCGGGACAGGGGAATGAAAAACTGTTTTTT.